These 25 T cell receptor beta chains were all obtained from the same sample, sequenced in a study of T cells in Graves' hyperthyroidism and ophthalmopathy. Researchers amplified the TCR beta CDR3 regions from RNA transcripts. The TCR CDR3 was amplified in a first-round RT-PCR using the HTBI primer set. TCRdb re-called the multiplex PCR reads with MiXCR, one entry per CDR3 protein. This sample carries about 520,000 distinct CDR3 sequences, less than 25% of them seen once, and the ten largest clones take about a quarter. Sequencing was carried out using blood. The source is a man aged 18-30 years with Graves' hyperthyroidism.

This clonotype has only a few counts. It may be a read error: a sequence one base away is much more abundant. No conserved phenylalanine or tryptophan is present at the end of the CDR3, so a read error is the likely explanation. This chain uses TRBV6-1 with TRBJ1-1, with 7 bases that match TRBD1. Germline-derived CDR1 and CDR2 are MNHNS and SASEGT. J gave up 6 bases and V 5 bases, and 6 bases lay outside the gene matches. CDR3 length: 13 residues. The CDR3 DNA is TGTGCCAGCAGTAGACAGGGCAAATCTGAAGCTTTCCTT. Encoded protein: CASSRQGKSEAFL.

The V call is TRBV2, the J call TRBJ2-7, with 7 bases lining up with TRBD1. The germline CDR1 and CDR2 sequences are SNHLY and FYNNEI. Trimming removed 6 bases from V and 6 bases from J; junction bases left unmatched: 5. The CDR3 is 12 residues long. CDR3 nucleotide sequence: TGTGCCAGCAGACCCAGGGGGTTCGAGCAGTACTTC. Its translation is CASRPRGFEQYF.

At least ten counts were recorded for this clonotype. The chain combines TRBV7-9 with TRBJ2-7; D possibly corresponds to TRBD2 (5 bases). V lost 4 bases to trimming and J lost 0 bases, with 7 bases between them. Germline V gene data show CDR1 as SEHNR and CDR2 as FQNEAQ (reference sequence). This CDR3 region has 13 residues. CDR3 region: CASSSEGSYEQYF. CDR3 sequence (DNA): TGTGCCAGCAGCTCCGAGGGCTCCTACGAGCAGTACTTC.

This clonotype was recorded many times. This chain joins TRBV3-1 and TRBJ2-5, with D hard to call. The CDR3 is 14 amino acids. V shed 1 base and J shed 3 bases, with 9 bases lying between them. Germline loops: CDR1 LGHDT, CDR2 YNNKEL (reference sequence). The CDR3 region is CASSQANGKETQYF. As DNA, the CDR3 is TGTGCCAGCAGCCAAGCAAATGGGAAAGAGACCCAGTACTTC.

Only a few counts were recorded for this clonotype. The V call is TRBV5-1, the J call TRBJ1-2, with D unresolved. Deletions cut 0 bases from V and 5 bases from J, with 20 bases between. The CDR3 runs to 17 residues. Germline assignment: CDR1 SGHRS and CDR2 YFSETQ. CDR3 DNA sequence: TGCGCCAGCAGCTTGGGACACAACCGGTATCGGGAATATGGCTACACCTTC. It specifies CASSLGHNRYREYGYTF.

This clonotype turned up a few times. A read error may explain this, as a much larger clone is one base away. The CDR3 here is CATSRARTLGVNTEACF. The CDR3 nucleotides are TGTGCCACCAGCAGAGCCCGGACATTGGGGGTGAACACTGAAGCTTGCTTT. This chain uses TRBV15 with TRBJ1-1, with D possibly being TRBD1 (5 bases). This CDR3 spans 17 amino acids. Germline assignment: CDR1 LNHNV and CDR2 YYDKDF (reference sequence). Full variable domain (missing parts from reference TRBV15 and TRBJ1-1): DAMVIQNPRYQVTQFGKPVTLSCSQTLNHNVMYWYQQKSSQAPKLLFHYYDKDFNNEADTPDNFQSRRPNTSFCFLDIRSPGLGDTAMYLCATSRARTLGVNTEACFGQGTRLTVV.

This clonotype was recorded many times. The rearrangement joins TRBV9 to TRBJ2-5; 10 bases align to TRBD2. This CDR3 has 17 residues. CDR1 SGDLS and CDR2 YYNGEE come from the germline V gene. V shed 0 bases, J shed 1 base, and the junction held 6 bases outside the gene matches. The chain's CDR3 is CASSVGPSGGIQETQYF. The CDR3, as DNA: TGTGCCAGCAGCGTAGGGCCTAGCGGGGGTATCCAAGAGACCCAGTACTTC.

The chain couples TRBV20-1 to TRBJ1-1; 7 bases match TRBD1. Germline V gene data show CDR1 as DFQATT and CDR2 as SNEGSKA (reference sequence). The CDR3 extends over 10 amino acids. In nucleotides, the CDR3 is TGCAGGGCAGGGGGTACTGAAGCTTTCTTT. This encodes CRAGGTEAFF.

At least ten counts were recorded for this clonotype. V and J are TRBV5-1 and TRBJ2-7; 9 nucleotides align to TRBD2. Germline lookup yields CDR1 SGHRS and CDR2 YFSETQ. V trimming: 1 base; J trimming: 4 bases; junction bases outside the gene matches: 9. The CDR3 totals 16 residues. CDR3 bases: TGCGCCAGCAGCTTGTGGGCAGCGGGGGGATCTTACGAGCAGTACTTC. Its translation: CASSLWAAGGSYEQYF.

This clonotype came up many times. The chain joins TRBV6-5 to TRBJ1-5; D not certain. V was shortened by 0 bases and J by 4 bases, with 7 bases between the two germline ends. This CDR3 spans 14 amino acids. The germline gives CDR1 MNHEY, CDR2 SVGAGI. CDR3 in DNA: TGTGCCAGCAGTTACTCGGGTCAAAATCAGCCCCAGCATTTT. It specifies CASSYSGQNQPQHF.

In this sample, this clonotype turned up a few times. A much larger clonotype is one base distant, so this may be a read error. This chain connects TRBV3-1 to TRBJ1-1; D gene unclear. The CDR3 has 14 residues. Germline CDR1 is LGHDT and CDR2 is YNNKEL (reference sequence). CDR3 amino acids: CASSQEGVNTEPFF. The CDR3 DNA is TGTGCCAGCAGCCAAGAAGGAGTGAACACTGAACCTTTCTTT.

This clonotype was seen a few times. CDR3: CASRTEGTEAFF. CDR3 sequence (DNA): TGTGCCAGCAGGACTGAGGGGACTGAAGCTTTCTTT. J is TRBJ1-1 and V is TRBV6-1, with a possible D match to TRBD1 (5 bases). V lost 6 bases, J lost 5 bases, and 10 bases lay in between. CDR1 is MNHNS, CDR2 SASEGT, per germline. This CDR3 contains 12 residues.

This clonotype was counted only a few times. This chain uses TRBV12-3 or TRBV12-4 with TRBJ1-1; TRBD1 might be the D (5 bases). Trimming pared 2 bases from V and 10 bases from J, leaving 8 bases between. The CDR3 extends over 11 amino acids. Written as DNA, the CDR3 is TGTGCCAGCAGTTTATCGGGGGGAGCTTTCTTT. It specifies CASSLSGGAFF.

Of note for this clonotype: A clone one base away is much larger, so this may be a read error. The chain couples TRBV11-2 to TRBJ2-7; no clear D. Germline assignment: CDR1 SGHAT and CDR2 FQNNGV. Trimming removed 0 bases at V and 5 bases at J, with 5 bases between. This CDR3 spans 12 amino acids. The CDR3 DNA sequence: TGTGCCAGCAGCTTAGATGGCGACGAGCAGTACTTC. Protein sequence: CASSLDGDEQYF.

This clonotype was found many times. The chain joins TRBV15 to TRBJ2-5; unclear D gene. The CDR3 covers 13 residues. Deletions cut 1 base from V and 7 bases from J, with 10 bases between. CDR1 LNHNV and CDR2 YYDKDF come from the germline V gene (reference sequence). The CDR3 nucleotides read TGTGCCACCAGCAGAGTGCCTACGGCGACCCAGTACTTC. The encoded protein is CATSRVPTATQYF.

The chain uses TRBV28 and TRBJ2-5, with D possibly matching TRBD1 (5 bases). V was trimmed by 3 bases and J by 2 bases, leaving 10 bases between them. Germline V gives CDR1 MDHEN, CDR2 SYDVKM. The CDR3 contains 14 residues. CDR3 protein: CASSFWTPQETQYF. CDR3 bases: TGTGCCAGCAGTTTTTGGACACCTCAAGAGACCCAGTACTTC.

At least ten counts were recorded for this clonotype. The chain uses TRBV14 and TRBJ1-1, with TRBD1 matching over 7 bases. Germline CDR1 reads SGHDN; CDR2 reads FVKESK. With 4 bases clipped from V and 1 base from J, the junction kept 6 bases outside the gene matches. The CDR3 loop spans 15 amino acids. Written as DNA, the CDR3 is TGTGCCAGCAGCCGGAAGGGACAGCAGAACACTGAAGCTTTCTTT. It is translated as CASSRKGQQNTEAFF.

Only a few counts were recorded for this clonotype. The chain couples TRBV12-3 or TRBV12-4 to TRBJ2-2, with 8 bases fitting TRBD2. V shed 6 bases, J shed 3 bases, and the junction held 9 bases outside the gene matches. This CDR3 is 16 amino acids long. The CDR3: CASSLPAGADTGELFF. CDR3 nucleotide sequence: TGTGCCAGCAGCTTACCAGCGGGGGCGGACACCGGGGAGCTGTTTTTT.

The rearrangement links TRBV5-5 to TRBJ1-2; 8 nucleotides line up with TRBD1. The junction had 9 bases not matched to a gene; V was cut back by 4 bases and J by 4 bases. This CDR3 has 15 amino acids. The germline V gene has CDR1 SGHKS and CDR2 YYEKEE (reference sequence). The CDR3 region is CASSPRTGFGYGYTF. DNA of the CDR3: TGTGCCAGCAGCCCGAGGACAGGGTTTGGCTATGGCTACACCTTC.

Many counts were recorded for this clonotype. This chain links TRBV7-9 with TRBJ1-5, with 9 bases aligning to TRBD1. J lost 3 bases, V lost 5 bases, and 5 bases had no gene match. The CDR3 is 15 amino acids. Germline V gives CDR1 SEHNR, CDR2 FQNEAQ (reference sequence). CDR3 sequence (DNA): TGTGCCAGCAGCCGGGGGACAGGGAACAATCAGCCCCAGCATTTT. This translates into CASSRGTGNNQPQHF.

This clonotype came up many times. The chain couples TRBV20-1 to TRBJ2-7; maybe TRBD1 (6 bases). The germline CDR1 and CDR2 sequences are DFQATT and SNEGSKA (reference sequence). The CDR3 loop spans 13 amino acids. With 4 bases removed from V and 3 bases from J, the gap between germline ends came to 13 bases. The CDR3 spells CSATSGTLYEQYF. CDR3 DNA: TGCAGTGCTACTTCGGGGACACTCTACGAGCAGTACTTC.

CDR3: CASSPRTDLETQYF. The CDR3 nucleotides read TGTGCCAGCAGTCCACGGACGGACCTAGAGACCCAGTACTTC. V is TRBV12-3 or TRBV12-4 and J is TRBJ2-5; D not resolved. The CDR3 consists of 14 residues. V was cut by 5 bases and J by 4 bases, with 14 bases left in between.

In this sample, this clonotype turned up many times. The V and J genes are TRBV12-3 or TRBV12-4 and TRBJ1-2; D is perhaps TRBD1 (6 bases). The CDR3 is 14 residues long. Deletions cut 5 bases from V and 8 bases from J, with 18 bases between. The CDR3 bases are TGTGCCAGCAGTCACGGGGGGCGTCGAGGGGGCTACACCTTC. Translation: CASSHGGRRGGYTF.

This clonotype showed up many times. The genes are TRBV11-2 and TRBJ1-2; 7 bases match TRBD1. CDR3 length: 17 amino acids. V lost 0 bases, J lost 4 bases, and 11 bases stayed unmatched. Germline lookup yields CDR1 SGHAT and CDR2 FQNNGV. Written as DNA, the CDR3 is TGTGCCAGCAGCTTAGAGTCGGGACAGAATGTACGCTATGGCTACACCTTC. As protein: CASSLESGQNVRYGYTF.

This clonotype was seen at least ten times. The genes are TRBV7-9 and TRBJ1-5, with D perhaps TRBD1 (5 bases). CDR1 and CDR2 from the germline V gene are SEHNR and FQNEAQ (reference sequence). The CDR3 spans 14 residues. V was shortened by 1 base and J by 5 bases, with 9 bases between the two germline ends. The CDR3 region is CASSLGGSYQPQHF. The CDR3, as DNA: TGTGCCAGCAGCTTAGGGGGGTCCTATCAGCCCCAGCATTTT.